The 27 T cell receptor beta chains reported below all come from one sample, sequenced in a study of Graves' ophthalmopathy and Graves' hyperthyroidism. Beta-chain TCR CDR3 regions were amplified from RNA transcripts. The first round was an RT-PCR with HTBI primers, and the second round was a multiplex PCR. MiXCR, run by TCRdb on the multiplex PCR reads, gives a single entry per CDR3 protein. The sample has about 600,000 distinct CDR3 sequences; about 40% are singletons. Material: peripheral blood or thyroid tissue (not recorded which). Receptor source: an adult man with Graves' hyperthyroidism.

This clonotype was counted many times. CDR3 sequence (DNA): TGTGCCAGCAGGTCCGGGACAGGGGTCACCGGGGAGCTGTTTTTT. Translation gives CASRSGTGVTGELFF. The J gene is TRBJ2-2, the V gene TRBV25-1, with 10 bases matching TRBD1. Germline V gives CDR1 MGHDK, CDR2 SYGVNS. The CDR3 contains 15 residues. J was trimmed by 4 bases and V by 6 bases; bases with no gene match: 5. The entire variable domain, with the rest obtained from reference TRBV25-1 and TRBJ2-2, is as follows: EADIYQTPRYLVIGTGKKITLECSQTMGHDKMYWYQQDPGMELHLIHYSYGVNSTEKGDLSSESTVSRIRTEHFPLTLESARPSHTSQYLCASRSGTGVTGELFFGEGSRLTVL.

The J gene is TRBJ2-7, the V gene TRBV7-3, with TRBD2 matching 10 bases. There are 17 residues in the CDR3. Germline V CDR1 and CDR2: SGHTA, FQGTGA. The ends lost 4 bases at V and 2 bases at J; junction bases unmatched: 11. The chain's CDR3 is CASSSAAGGRGAYEQYF. CDR3 sequence (DNA): TGTGCCAGCAGCTCGGCAGCGGGGGGGAGAGGCGCCTACGAGCAGTACTTC.

The genes are TRBV2 and TRBJ2-7; D is unclear. The CDR3 sequence is 12 residues long. V lost 1 base to trimming and J lost 5 bases, with 6 bases between them. The germline V gene has CDR1 SNHLY and CDR2 FYNNEI. CDR3 nucleotides: TGTGCCAGCAGTGAAGACATCGACGAGCAGTACTTC. This codes for CASSEDIDEQYF.

This clonotype was counted between two and nine times. The chain recombines TRBV7-9 with TRBJ2-3; 9 bases match TRBD2. Germline assignment: CDR1 SEHNR and CDR2 FQNEAQ (reference sequence). Trimming at V came to 8 bases and at J to 3 bases, leaving 12 bases not matched to a gene. The CDR3 sequence is 16 residues long. CDR3 region: CASPPLAGEITDTQYF. In nucleotides, the CDR3 is TGTGCCAGCCCTCCGTTAGCGGGAGAAATAACAGATACGCAGTATTTT.

This clonotype was recorded many times. The chain combines TRBV5-8 with TRBJ1-5; 8 bases line up with TRBD1. The V gene end was trimmed by 4 bases and the J gene end by 1 base; junction bases not matched to a gene: 4. The germline V gene encodes CDR1 SGHTS and CDR2 YDEGEE. CDR3 length: 15 residues. The CDR3 loop is CASSPGGWSNQPQHF. The CDR3 region has the DNA TGTGCCAGCAGCCCAGGGGGCTGGAGCAATCAGCCCCAGCATTTT.

This clonotype was picked up many times. This sequence joins TRBV2 and TRBJ1-5, with D maybe TRBD1 (5 bases). This CDR3 comprises 14 residues. CDR1 is SNHLY and CDR2 is FYNNEI in the germline V gene. Trimming stripped 2 bases from V and 1 base from J, with 6 bases between. The DNA for the CDR3 is TGTGCCAGCAGTGAATGGGGGAGCAATCAGCCCCAGCATTTT. It yields the protein CASSEWGSNQPQHF.

The table lists this clonotype with many counts. J is TRBJ1-1 and V is TRBV5-8; D gene uncertain. Trimming took 1 base from V and 3 from J, leaving 10 bases between them. Germline values: CDR1 SGHTS, CDR2 YDEGEE. The CDR3 has 14 residues. CDR3 in amino acids: CASSLTDTYTEAFF. The CDR3 coding sequence is TGTGCCAGCAGCTTGACAGACACGTACACTGAAGCTTTCTTT.

This clonotype was detected ten times or more. The V call is TRBV19, the J call TRBJ1-4; D is possibly TRBD1 (6 bases). V was trimmed by 7 bases and J by 11 bases, leaving 20 bases between them. This CDR3 is 14 amino acids long. Germline loops: CDR1 LNHDA, CDR2 SQIVND (reference sequence). CDR3 loop: CASTPGGGLGKLFF. The CDR3 DNA sequence: TGTGCCAGTACCCCCGGGGGGGGCCTTGGGAAACTGTTTTTT.

This clonotype was picked up many times. The rearrangement uses TRBV10-3 and TRBJ1-3; D is perhaps TRBD1 (5 bases). CDR3 length equals 16 residues. Germline CDR1 reads ENHRY; CDR2 reads SYGVKD. V was shortened by 2 bases and J by 0 bases, with 11 bases between the two germline ends. This CDR3 reads CAISERQMSSGNTIYF. CDR3 DNA sequence: TGTGCCATCAGTGAGCGACAGATGAGCTCTGGAAACACCATATATTTT.

This clonotype was seen ten or more times. A read error is possible here, since a much larger clone lies one base away. The rearrangement links TRBV2 to TRBJ1-6; the D is unclear. CDR1 is SNHLY, CDR2 FYNNEI, per germline. The length of the CDR3 is 12 residues. V gave up 7 bases and J gave up 5 bases, with 6 bases separating them. The CDR3 is CASIQDNSPLHF. The CDR3 bases are TGTGCCAGCATTCAGGATAATTCACCCCTCCACTTT. The full variable domain, rest sourced from reference TRBV2 and TRBJ1-6, is EPEVTQTPSHQVTQMGQEVILRCVPISNHLYFYWYRQILGQKVEFLVSFYNNEISEKSEIFDDQFSVERPDGSNFTLKIRSTKLEDSAMYFCASIQDNSPLHFGNGTRLTVT.

The gene calls are TRBV7-9 and TRBJ2-5; D not resolved. The CDR3 is made up of 12 amino acids. Germline V lookup: CDR1 SEHNR, CDR2 FQNEAQ (reference sequence). Trimming stripped 5 bases from V and 4 bases from J, with 8 bases between. The DNA of the CDR3 is TGTGCCAGCAGCAGGCCCACAGAGACCCAGTACTTC. It translates to CASSRPTETQYF.

CDR3 DNA: TGTGCCAGCAGCTCATCCGGGACTAGCGCACAAGAGACCCAGTACTTC. This encodes CASSSSGTSAQETQYF. The J gene is TRBJ2-5, the V gene TRBV7-6; 10 nucleotides line up with TRBD2. Germline V gene sequence: CDR1 SGHVS, CDR2 FNYEAQ. V dropped 4 bases and J dropped 2; count of bases not matched to a gene: 7. The CDR3 is made up of 16 amino acids.

This clonotype was picked up a small number of times. The chain couples TRBV19 to TRBJ2-3, with TRBD1 matching over 8 bases. J was trimmed by 3 bases and V by 7 bases; bases with no gene match: 6. The CDR3 length is 14 residues. Germline loops: CDR1 LNHDA, CDR2 SQIVND (reference sequence). The CDR3 DNA is TGTGCCAGTAAGGGCAGGGGGCAGACAGATACGCAGTATTTT. As protein: CASKGRGQTDTQYF.

The rearrangement uses TRBV29-1 and TRBJ1-2; D may be TRBD1 (5 bases). Per germline, CDR1 SQVTM and CDR2 ANQGSEA. The CDR3 has 11 amino acids. The ends were cut back, 8 bases at V and 3 bases at J, with 10 bases in the middle. In DNA, the CDR3 is TGCAGCCCTGGGACTGACTATGGCTACACCTTC. Encoded protein: CSPGTDYGYTF. Together with reference TRBV29-1 and TRBJ1-2, the CDR3 gives the full variable domain: SAVISQKPSRDICQRGTSLTIQCQVDSQVTMMFWYRQQPGQSLTLIATANQGSEATYESGFVIDKFPISRPNLTFSTLTVSNMSPEDSSIYLCSPGTDYGYTFGSGTRLTVV.

V gene TRBV7-9 combines with J gene TRBJ1-2; 9 bases align to TRBD1. V lost 0 bases to trimming and J lost 6 bases; unmatched junction nucleotides: 8. CDR1 SEHNR and CDR2 FQNEAQ come from the germline V gene (reference sequence). The CDR3 is 16 amino acids. Here the CDR3 reads CASSLALRTGDDGYTF. The CDR3 bases are TGTGCCAGCAGCTTAGCTCTAAGGACAGGGGATGATGGCTACACCTTC.

The J gene is TRBJ2-7, the V gene TRBV5-4; 8 nucleotides align to TRBD1. CDR1 and CDR2 (germline): SGHNT, YYREEE (reference sequence). Trimming removed 5 bases from V and 5 bases from J; junction bases left unmatched: 12. The CDR3 has 15 residues. CDR3 nucleotide sequence: TGTGCCAGCAGGATATGGCGACAGGGGAACCACGAGCAGTACTTC. It encodes CASRIWRQGNHEQYF. Filled out from reference TRBV5-4 and TRBJ2-7, the complete variable domain reads ETGVTQSPTHLIKTRGQQVTLRCSSQSGHNTVSWYQQALGQGPQFIFQYYREEENGRGNFPPRFSGLQFPNYSSELNVNALELDDSALYLCASRIWRQGNHEQYFGPGTRLTVT.

On this clonotype itself: A much larger clone lies a single base off, so this may be a read error. The CDR3 protein is CASSVEVSVSYNPPLHF. CDR3 nucleotides: TGTGCCAGCAGCGTAGAGGTCAGTGTCTCCTATAATCCACCCCTCCACTTT. The chain uses TRBV9 and TRBJ1-6, with D unresolved. From germline, CDR1 is SGDLS and CDR2 YYNGEE. The CDR3 spans 17 residues.

The sample holds many counts of this clonotype. The chain links TRBV5-1 to TRBJ2-5; a possible D gene is TRBD1 (5 bases). CDR1 and CDR2 from the germline V gene are SGHRS and YFSETQ. The CDR3 has 13 residues. V lost 2 bases to trimming and J lost 3 bases, with 8 bases between them. CDR3 DNA sequence: TGCGCCAGCAGCTTACAGGCTGAAGAGACCCAGTACTTC. Translating gives CASSLQAEETQYF. Full variable domain (remainder filled in from reference TRBV5-1 and TRBJ2-5): KAGVTQTPRYLIKTRGQQVTLSCSPISGHRSVSWYQQTPGQGLQFLFEYFSETQRNKGNFPGRFSGRQFSNSRSEMNVSTLELGDSALYLCASSLQAEETQYFGPGTRLLVL.

V gene TRBV10-3 combines with J gene TRBJ1-2, with 8 bases lining up with TRBD1. The ends lost 3 bases at V and 7 bases at J; junction bases unmatched: 4. CDR1 and CDR2 from the germline V gene are ENHRY and SYGVKD. The CDR3 totals 13 residues. The CDR3, as DNA: TGTGCCATCAGTGATGACAGGGGCTCTGGCTACACCTTC. This codes for CAISDDRGSGYTF.

The chain joins TRBV19 to TRBJ1-6, with a tentative D call TRBD1 (5 bases). From germline, CDR1 is LNHDA and CDR2 SQIVND (reference sequence). Trimming removed 11 bases at V and 10 bases at J, with 18 bases between. The CDR3 contains 13 residues. The CDR3 DNA is TGTGCCTGGAGTGAGTGGGGGGTCTCACCCCTCCACTTT. This codes for CAWSEWGVSPLHF. The full variable domain, with the rest looked up from reference TRBV19 and TRBJ1-6, is DGGITQSPKYLFRKEGQNVTLSCEQNLNHDAMYWYRQDPGQGLRLIYYSQIVNDFQKGDIAEGYSVSREKKESFPLTVTSAQKNPTAFYLCAWSEWGVSPLHFGNGTRLTVT.

The chain is built from TRBV4-1 and TRBJ2-5; 9 positions agree with TRBD1. Germline assignment: CDR1 MGHRA and CDR2 YSYEKL. This CDR3 has 15 residues. V gave up 0 bases and J gave up 5 bases; unmatched junction bases: 4. DNA for the CDR3: TGCGCCAGCAGCCAAGATTGGGGACAGGGCGAGACCCAGTACTTC. Its protein is CASSQDWGQGETQYF.

The rearrangement links TRBV29-1 to TRBJ2-7; 8 positions agree with TRBD1. The CDR3 runs to 14 residues. Germline CDR1 SQVTM, CDR2 ANQGSEA. With V trimmed by 8 bases and J by 3 bases, 12 bases remained unmatched. The CDR3, as DNA: TGCAGCTCAACTCAGACAGGGGCGGACTACGAGCAGTACTTC. It yields the protein CSSTQTGADYEQYF.

This clonotype was recorded many times. The chain joins TRBV12-3 or TRBV12-4 to TRBJ1-4; unclear D gene. Trimming removed 1 base at V and 8 bases at J, with 5 bases between. CDR3 length equals 12 residues. The CDR3 region is CASSLGAEKLFF. The DNA for the CDR3 is TGTGCCAGCAGTTTAGGGGCCGAAAAACTGTTTTTT.

This clonotype was observed a few times. The chain has TRBV7-8 and TRBJ2-7; D perhaps matches TRBD1 (6 bases). This CDR3 has 14 amino acids. V shed 5 bases and J shed 1 base, with 12 bases lying between them. CDR1 is SGHVS and CDR2 is FQNEAQ in the germline V gene. This chain's CDR3 is CASSQQGQSYEQYF. CDR3 nucleotide sequence: TGTGCCAGCAGCCAACAGGGACAATCCTACGAGCAGTACTTC. The variable domain in full, with the rest retrieved from reference TRBV7-8 and TRBJ2-7, is GAGVSQSPRYKVAKRGQDVALRCDPISGHVSLFWYQQALGQGPEFLTYFQNEAQLDKSGLPSDRFFAERPEGSVSTLKIQRTQQEDSAVYLCASSQQGQSYEQYFGPGTRLTVT.

The chain couples TRBV12-3 or TRBV12-4 to TRBJ1-1; D may be TRBD1 (5 bases). The CDR3 sequence is 16 residues long. Trimming pared 2 bases from V and 5 bases from J, leaving 18 bases between. The CDR3, as DNA: TGTGCCAGCAGTTTATTTGGGGGGAATGGGGAAACTGAAGCTTTCTTT. Residues: CASSLFGGNGETEAFF.

This clonotype showed up many times. V and J are TRBV7-6 and TRBJ2-5, with TRBD2 identical over 10 bases. Germline lookup yields CDR1 SGHVS and CDR2 FNYEAQ. V gave up 2 bases and J gave up 5 bases; unmatched junction bases: 5. This CDR3 contains 15 residues. The CDR3: CASSLNPGLAETQYF. The CDR3 DNA reads as TGTGCCAGCAGCTTAAACCCGGGACTAGCGGAGACCCAGTACTTC. The whole variable domain, filled in from reference TRBV7-6 and TRBJ2-5, reads GAGVSQSPRYKVTKRGQDVALRCDPISGHVSLYWYRQALGQGPEFLTYFNYEAQQDKSGLPNDRFSAERPEGSISTLTIQRTEQRDSAMYRCASSLNPGLAETQYFGPGTRLLVL.

This clonotype was seen at least ten times. The CDR3 sequence: CAISEDGAGGEETQYF. The DNA of the CDR3 is TGTGCCATCAGTGAGGATGGGGCAGGGGGAGAAGAGACCCAGTACTTC. V gene TRBV10-3 combines with J gene TRBJ2-5; 7 nucleotides agree with TRBD1. Germline CDR1 ENHRY, CDR2 SYGVKD. V shed 2 bases, J shed 3 bases, and the junction held 9 bases outside the gene matches. The CDR3 totals 16 residues.